The 22 T cell receptor beta chains below all came from one sample that was sequenced in a study of Ad26.COV2.S vaccination and SARS-CoV-2 variants (dated by TCRdb to about 2021). Library prep was done by the immunoSEQ multiplex PCR assay. TCRdb retrieved this table from immuneACCESS and kept in-frame rearrangements only. Not all clones are present; in checked studies, unresolved V genes account for under half, and no reason is known for the remainder. The sample includes some 350,000 clones, with about 90% observed a single time. The ten largest clones add up to around 5.5% of the sample. The treatment or condition label of this sample denotes: roughly 19 received Ad26.COV2.S at low or high dose, single or two shots; roughly five received placebo; per-sample allocation not given. Repertoires of vaccine and placebo recipients were sequenced from samples taken on day 63 after the first injection.

Sequenced material: peripheral blood, taken in a trial of Ad26.COV2.S vaccine versus placebo. The receptors originated from a person aged 18-60 years who received the Ad26.COV2.S COVID-19 vaccine or a placebo.

Note on this clone: The same CDR3 also results from other DNA sequences found in this sample. This chain uses TRBV30 with TRBJ1-5; tentatively, D is TRBD1 (5 bases). The CDR3 has 14 amino acids. V gave up 0 bases and J gave up 5 bases, with 11 bases separating them. Germline CDR1 reads GTSNPN; CDR2 reads SVGIG (reference sequence). This CDR3 is CAWSVGQGYQPQHF. CDR3 DNA sequence: TGTGCCTGGAGTGTTGGGCAGGGATATCAGCCCCAGCATTTT. The full variable domain, with the rest looked up from reference TRBV30 and TRBJ1-5, is SQTIHQWPATLVQPVGSPLSLECTVEGTSNPNLYWYRQAAGRGLQLLFYSVGIGQISSEVPQNLSASRPQDRQFILSSKKLLLSDSGFYLCAWSVGQGYQPQHFGDGTRLSIL.

This clone appeared a single time. CDR3 nucleotides: TGCGCCAGCAGCTTGGACCAGTTGAATTCACCCCTCCACTTT. This gives the protein CASSLDQLNSPLHF. The chain couples TRBV5-1 to TRBJ1-6; D ambiguous. Germline V gives CDR1 SGHRS, CDR2 YFSETQ. The CDR3 covers 14 residues. V lost 0 bases and J lost 7, with 8 bases in between.

The chain couples TRBV6-2 or TRBV6-3 to TRBJ2-7; no definite D call. Germline values: CDR1 MNHEY, CDR2 SVGEGT. The CDR3 contains 13 residues. V dropped 4 bases and J dropped 2 bases, with 9 bases sitting between them. CDR3 bases: TGTGCCAGCAGTTTGGACGTTACCTACGAGCAGTACGTC. It translates to CASSLDVTYEQYV.

The V call is TRBV18, the J call TRBJ2-7; 9 bases match TRBD1. Trimming cost V 4 bases and J 4 bases; bases outside gene matches: 8. This CDR3 region has 15 residues. Looked up from germline, CDR1 is KGHSH and CDR2 is LQKENI. The CDR3 coding sequence is TGTGCCAGCTCACGACAAGGGACAGGGACGTACGAGCAGTACTTC. Residues: CASSRQGTGTYEQYF.

This chain joins TRBV7-2 and TRBJ2-3; the match to TRBD2 covers 8 bases. V lost 8 bases and J lost 4; bases outside the gene matches: 5. The CDR3 length is 13 residues. From germline, CDR1 is SGHTA and CDR2 FQGNSA. The CDR3 DNA sequence: TGTGCCAGCGGGCGGGGGGTGGCAGATACGCAGTATTTT. Translated: CASGRGVADTQYF.

This rearrangement joins TRBV10-3 to TRBJ1-1, with 10 nucleotides matching TRBD1. The CDR3 runs 15 residues. V dropped 5 bases and J dropped 6; count of bases not matched to a gene: 9. Germline CDR1 ENHRY, CDR2 SYGVKD. The CDR3 coding sequence is TGTGCCATCAGTTACCCCAGACAGGGGGCTGCTGAAGCTTTCTTT. Protein sequence: CAISYPRQGAAEAFF.

The rearrangement uses TRBV11-2 and TRBJ1-2; TRBD1 aligns across 9 bases. Trimming removed 3 bases from V and 4 bases from J; junction bases left unmatched: 6. The CDR3 length is 15 residues. Per germline, CDR1 SGHAT and CDR2 FQNNGV. CDR3 in amino acids: CASSFTDRGIYGYTF. The CDR3 DNA follows: TGTGCCAGCAGCTTCACCGACAGGGGGATCTATGGCTACACCTTC.

This chain links TRBV29-1 with TRBJ2-1; D is perhaps TRBD1 (6 bases). CDR3 length: 13 residues. Germline values: CDR1 SQVTM, CDR2 ANQGSEA. The CDR3 sequence is CRIQGELYNEQFF. The CDR3 DNA sequence: TGCAGGATACAGGGTGAGCTCTACAATGAGCAGTTCTTC.

The chain couples TRBV9 to TRBJ2-3; D possibly corresponds to TRBD2 (6 bases). Germline CDR1 SGDLS, CDR2 YYNGEE. This CDR3 spans 15 amino acids. The V end was cut by 4 bases, the J end by 2 bases, with 14 bases between. In nucleotides, the CDR3 is TGTGCCAGCAGCCTCGCGGGGCAGGCCACAGATACGCAGTATTTT. Protein: CASSLAGQATDTQYF.

The sample holds one count of this clone. CDR3: CASSQGGVLDGYTF. The CDR3 DNA sequence: TGTGCCAGCAGCCAAGGAGGGGTCTTGGATGGCTACACCTTC. The V call is TRBV4-2, the J call TRBJ1-2; the D gene is possibly TRBD1 (5 bases). V was pared by 1 base and J by 6 bases, with 12 bases between. CDR1 LGHNA and CDR2 YNFKEQ come from the germline V gene. The CDR3 runs to 14 residues.

The chain carries TRBV4-3 and TRBJ2-1; a possible D gene is TRBD2 (5 bases). This CDR3 has 11 residues. Germline values: CDR1 LGHNA, CDR2 YSLEER. V lost 6 bases to trimming and J lost 10 bases, with 10 bases between them. The chain's CDR3 is CASRWGEEQFF. The CDR3 DNA reads as TGCGCCAGCAGATGGGGAGAGGAGCAGTTCTTC.

The CDR3 here is CASSWGPGETNEKLFF. The CDR3 bases are TGTGCCAGCAGCTGGGGCCCTGGGGAGACTAATGAAAAACTGTTTTTT. The chain carries TRBV6-2 or TRBV6-3 and TRBJ1-4; a weak D match, TRBD1 (5 bases). Germline V lookup: CDR1 MNHEY, CDR2 SVGEGT. The CDR3 spans 16 residues. V lost 6 bases to trimming and J lost 2 bases, with 16 bases between them.

The chain is built from TRBV5-6 and TRBJ1-3; TRBD1 agrees at 7 bases. Germline V gene sequence: CDR1 SGHDT, CDR2 YYEEEE. The CDR3 length is 16 residues. J was trimmed by 3 bases and V by 4 bases; bases with no gene match: 10. This CDR3 reads CASSGVTGDRGNTIYF. CDR3 bases: TGTGCCAGCAGCGGTGTCACAGGGGATCGTGGAAACACCATATATTTT.

This clone was detected only a few times. J is TRBJ1-6 and V is TRBV6-1; D is ambiguous. The germline V and J ends were trimmed by 1 base and 6 bases, with 7 bases remaining between them. CDR1 MNHNS and CDR2 SASEGT come from the germline V gene. This CDR3 has 14 amino acids. This chain's CDR3 is CASSEVGPNSPLHF. For the CDR3, the DNA is TGTGCCAGCAGTGAAGTGGGTCCTAATTCACCCCTCCACTTT.

The V gene is TRBV6-5, the J gene TRBJ1-1, with D possibly matching TRBD1 (5 bases). The CDR3 is made up of 13 amino acids. The germline V and J ends were trimmed by 4 bases and 5 bases, with 11 bases remaining between them. Germline V gene sequence: CDR1 MNHEY, CDR2 SVGAGI. The CDR3 coding sequence is TGTGCCAGCAGTTCTCCCCCAGGGACTGAAGCTTTCTTT. Protein: CASSSPPGTEAFF.

CDR3 loop: CASSMTDSNQPQHF. The CDR3 coding sequence is TGTGCCAGTAGTATGACAGATAGCAATCAGCCCCAGCATTTT. The V gene is TRBV19, the J gene TRBJ1-5, with D possibly being TRBD1 (5 bases). This CDR3 has 14 amino acids. Trimming took 3 bases from V and 0 from J, leaving 6 bases between them. Germline CDR1 and CDR2: LNHDA and SQIVND (reference sequence). The whole variable domain, remainder taken from reference TRBV19 and TRBJ1-5, is DGGITQSPKYLFRKEGQNVTLSCEQNLNHDAMYWYRQDPGQGLRLIYYSQIVNDFQKGDIAEGYSVSREKKESFPLTVTSAQKNPTAFYLCASSMTDSNQPQHFGDGTRLSIL.

The V gene is TRBV6-4, the J gene TRBJ2-1, with 10 bases lining up with TRBD2. V was clipped by 5 bases and J by 10 bases; unmatched bases: 8. The CDR3 contains 14 residues. The germline CDR1 and CDR2 sequences are MRHNA and SNTAGT. The CDR3 is CASSILAGALEQFF. The CDR3 nucleotides read TGTGCCAGCAGTATTCTAGCGGGGGCTCTCGAGCAGTTCTTC.

This chain links TRBV28 with TRBJ1-6; D remains unclear. The CDR3 sequence is 21 residues long. CDR1 MDHEN and CDR2 SYDVKM come from the germline V gene. The ends were cut back, 5 bases at V and 0 bases at J, with 26 bases in the middle. CDR3 sequence: CASSPPRRSGDRSSYNSPLHF. The CDR3 DNA reads as TGTGCCAGCAGTCCCCCTCGGCGGTCCGGTGACCGGAGCTCCTATAATTCACCCCTCCACTTT.

The V gene is TRBV6-5, the J gene TRBJ1-1; no firm D call. The CDR3 is made up of 13 amino acids. Germline lookup yields CDR1 MNHEY and CDR2 SVGAGI. V lost 5 bases and J 12 bases, leaving 19 bases between the germline ends. CDR3 residues: CASSNTAGRGPFF. The CDR3 DNA reads as TGTGCCAGCAGTAATACAGCCGGCCGTGGTCCTTTCTTT.

The V gene is TRBV7-6, the J gene TRBJ2-1; TRBD2 aligns across 10 bases. The J segment lost 5 bases and the V segment lost 1 base, leaving 8 bases of the junction unmatched. CDR1 and CDR2 (germline): SGHVS, FNYEAQ. CDR3 size: 17 residues. This CDR3 is CASSLESGLAGDNEQFF. CDR3 coding DNA: TGTGCCAGCAGCTTAGAATCAGGGCTAGCGGGAGACAATGAGCAGTTCTTC.

The chain joins TRBV14 to TRBJ1-2, with D unclear. There are 17 residues in the CDR3. V was pared by 0 bases and J by 5 bases, with 19 bases between. Germline V lookup: CDR1 SGHDN, CDR2 FVKESK. The DNA of the CDR3 is TGTGCCAGCAGCCAAGATCTCGTCAGCCTGGGAGTATATGGCTACACCTTC. As protein: CASSQDLVSLGVYGYTF.

The chain is built from TRBV6-1 and TRBJ1-5; the D gene is possibly TRBD1 (5 bases). The CDR3 is 16 residues long. CDR1 is MNHNS and CDR2 is SASEGT in the germline V gene. The V end was cut by 4 bases, the J end by 1 base, with 14 bases between. Written as DNA, the CDR3 is TGTGCCAGCAGTGGGGACTTCCTTTTAAGCAATCAGCCCCAGCATTTT. Translation: CASSGDFLLSNQPQHF.